This T cell receptor (beta chain) was recovered during a study of T cell changes during pregnancy in multiple sclerosis. Here immunoSEQ multiplex PCR was the method, and the copy in TCRdb shows in-frame clones only, minus some. The sample comprises roughly 80,000 clones, roughly nine tenths of which are singletons, and 2.6% rests with the top ten. CDR3 size: 18 residues. Germline CDR1 is SGHTA and CDR2 is FQGNSA. Unmatched junction bases numbered 8, after V lost 3 bases and J lost 3 bases. This chain uses TRBV7-2 with TRBJ2-7; 16 bases map to TRBD2. The sequencing here drew on peripheral blood, taken before pregnancy. The sequence derives from a female donor with multiple sclerosis, enrolled in a pregnancy study. The CDR3 spells CASSLGLAGGGRDYEQYF. The CDR3 nucleotides are TGTGCCAGCAGCTTGGGACTAGCGGGAGGGGGAAGGGACTACGAGCAGTACTTC.